This paragraph covers one TCR beta chain sequence. Antigen specificity is unknown. This sample is drawn from a study of shared clonotypes between healthy human individuals. In the study overall: The donor group consisted of a couple of women and a few men, aged 18 to 49. A donor's plate count was three for CD4 naive and three for CD4 memory; CD8 naive had two and CD8 memory one.

Only in-frame clones appear in the TCRdb table, and some are missing; sequencing was by immunoSEQ multiplex PCR. The data contain over 2,000,000 clones, just under 95% of them singletons. General study findings and limits: The four-donor shared clonotypes exceeded non-shared clonotypes in generation probability, with non-shared ones scoring lower. The study generally estimated greater richness for naive than memory subsets.

CD45RO-negative, CCR7-selected cells formed the naive CD8 fraction, which excluded terminally differentiated effector memory CD45RA+ cells. This TCR derives from a man younger than 35 in good health. Some clones in this sample may be carry-over from other donors' samples. Sequenced: naive CD8+ T cells from PBMCs.

The CDR3 sequence: CASSRRVDYEQYF. CDR3 coding DNA: TGTGCCAGCAGCCGACGAGTCGACTACGAGCAGTACTTC. The chain joins TRBV27 to TRBJ2-7; D is unclear. Germline V gives CDR1 MNHEY, CDR2 SMNVEV (reference sequence). V shed 6 bases and J shed 3 bases, with 12 bases lying between them. The CDR3 is 13 amino acids.